Listed here are 8 T cell receptor beta chains from one sample, sequenced in a study of CD4 T cells in relation to SARS-CoV-2 and coronaviruses. Sequencing was performed with immunoSEQ multiplex PCR; in TCRdb, only in-frame clones are kept and a portion is missing. The sample holds tens of thousands of clones, roughly 90% seen once. Sequencing used memory CD4+ T cells from PBMCs. The receptors were gathered from an adult with COVID-19.

Only one count was recorded for this clone. This chain links TRBV7-2 with TRBJ2-1; 9 bases match TRBD2. Per germline, CDR1 SGHTA and CDR2 FQGNSA. CDR3 length: 15 amino acids. The junction had 3 bases not matched to a gene; V was cut back by 2 bases and J by 4 bases. This chain's CDR3 is CASSLLLAGYNEQFF. CDR3 DNA: TGTGCCAGCAGCTTACTACTAGCGGGTTACAATGAGCAGTTCTTC.

Regarding this clone: The germline gene is not matched at one end of the junction; a read error may be the cause. J is TRBJ2-5 and V is TRBV5-6; D is perhaps TRBD1 (6 bases). The CDR3 is made up of 16 amino acids. The germline gives CDR1 SGHDT, CDR2 YYEEEE. CDR3 coding DNA: TGTGCCAGCAACTTGGATGCCCTAAGGGGGCAAGAGACCCAGTACTTC. Translation gives CASNLDALRGQETQYF.

This clone was observed a single time. The chain recombines TRBV18 with TRBJ1-1; 7 bases are shared with TRBD1. V shed 4 bases, J shed 10 bases, and the junction held 9 bases outside the gene matches. The CDR3 has 13 amino acids. Germline V gene lookup returns CDR1 KGHSH and CDR2 LQKENI. The CDR3, as DNA: TGTGCCAGCTCACGGGAGAGACAGGGTGTAGCTTTCTTT. This sequence encodes CASSRERQGVAFF.

The genes are TRBV5-8 and TRBJ2-7, with D perhaps matching TRBD1 (5 bases). With 4 bases removed from V and 1 base from J, the gap between germline ends came to 9 bases. The germline V gene has CDR1 SGHTS and CDR2 YDEGEE. This CDR3 has 13 amino acids. The CDR3 nucleotides read TGTGCCAGCAGCAGACAGCAGTCCTACGAGCAGTACTTC. The encoded protein is CASSRQQSYEQYF.

The rearrangement joins TRBV9 to TRBJ2-5, with TRBD2 identical over 9 bases. The germline V gene encodes CDR1 SGDLS and CDR2 YYNGEE. V shed 0 bases, J shed 2 bases, and the junction held 8 bases outside the gene matches. The CDR3 has 17 residues. CDR3 protein: CASSVAPQRGVQETQYF. The CDR3 DNA sequence: TGTGCCAGCAGCGTAGCTCCCCAGCGGGGGGTTCAAGAGACCCAGTACTTC.

CDR3 nucleotides: TGCAGCGTTGAGGAGGGGCCCGCTGGGTGGACTGAAGCTTTCTTT. Protein sequence: CSVEEGPAGWTEAFF. This sequence joins TRBV29-1 and TRBJ1-1; D perhaps matches TRBD1 (5 bases). The CDR3 consists of 15 residues. V was shortened by 3 bases and J by 5 bases, with 19 bases between the two germline ends. Germline CDR1 is SQVTM and CDR2 is ANQGSEA.

This sequence joins TRBV10-1 and TRBJ2-3; 9 nucleotides agree with TRBD1. This CDR3 is built from 15 residues. The trim removed 6 bases at V and 3 bases at J, leaving 7 bases unmatched. CDR1 and CDR2 from the germline V gene are WNHNN and SYGVQD (reference sequence). The CDR3 sequence: CASSQDRGSTDTQYF. In nucleotides, the CDR3 is TGCGCCAGCAGCCAGGACAGGGGATCGACAGATACGCAGTATTTT.

This clone was recorded once. The V call is TRBV2, the J call TRBJ1-2; D not resolved. Germline CDR1 SNHLY, CDR2 FYNNEI. The germline V and J ends were trimmed by 5 bases and 1 base, with 8 bases remaining between them. The CDR3 consists of 13 residues. CDR3 in amino acids: CASSSTVNYGYTF. The CDR3 DNA reads TGTGCCAGCAGTTCTACAGTTAACTATGGCTACACCTTC.